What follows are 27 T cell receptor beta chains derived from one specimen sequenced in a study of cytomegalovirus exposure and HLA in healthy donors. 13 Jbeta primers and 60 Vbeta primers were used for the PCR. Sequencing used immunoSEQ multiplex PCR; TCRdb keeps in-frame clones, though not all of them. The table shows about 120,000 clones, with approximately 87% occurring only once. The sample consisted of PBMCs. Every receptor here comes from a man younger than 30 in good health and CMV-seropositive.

The CDR3 DNA reads TGTGCCAGCAGCCCAGGGGGCACCTTGGGGCGGCCCCAGCATTTT. The encoded protein is CASSPGGTLGRPQHF. This chain joins TRBV7-2 and TRBJ1-5, with 8 bases lining up with TRBD1. Germline V gene lookup returns CDR1 SGHTA and CDR2 FQGNSA. The CDR3 spans 15 residues. Losses at the gene ends were 5 bases for V and 9 bases for J; bases not matched to a gene: 12.

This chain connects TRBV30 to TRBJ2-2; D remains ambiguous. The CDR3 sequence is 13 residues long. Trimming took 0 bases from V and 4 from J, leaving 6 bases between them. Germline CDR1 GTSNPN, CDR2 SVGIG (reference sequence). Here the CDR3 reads CAWSVSTTGELFF. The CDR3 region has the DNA TGTGCCTGGAGTGTAAGCACCACCGGGGAGCTGTTTTTT.

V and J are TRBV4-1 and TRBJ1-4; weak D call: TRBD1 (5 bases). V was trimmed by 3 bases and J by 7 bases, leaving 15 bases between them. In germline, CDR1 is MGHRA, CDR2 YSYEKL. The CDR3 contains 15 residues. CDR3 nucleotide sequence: TGCGCCAGCAGCCAGGGGTTTAGGACACCTGAAAAACTGTTTTTT. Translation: CASSQGFRTPEKLFF.

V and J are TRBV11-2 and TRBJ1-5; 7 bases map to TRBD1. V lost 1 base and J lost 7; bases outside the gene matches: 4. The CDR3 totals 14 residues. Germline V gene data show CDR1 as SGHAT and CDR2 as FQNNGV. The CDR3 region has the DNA TGTGCCAGCAGCTTAGCCGACAGGGCCCAGCCCCAGCATTTT. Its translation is CASSLADRAQPQHF. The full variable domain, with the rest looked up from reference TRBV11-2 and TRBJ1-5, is EAGVAQSPRYKIIEKRQSVAFWCNPISGHATLYWYQQILGQGPKLLIQFQNNGVVDDSQLPKDRFSAERLKGVDSTLKIQPAKLEDSAVYLCASSLADRAQPQHFGDGTRLSIL.

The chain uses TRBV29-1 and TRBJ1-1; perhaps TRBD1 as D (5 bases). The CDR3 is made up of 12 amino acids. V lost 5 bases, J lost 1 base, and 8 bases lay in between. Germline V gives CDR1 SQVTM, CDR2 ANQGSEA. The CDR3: CSVLDRNTEAFF. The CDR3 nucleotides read TGCAGCGTTCTTGACAGGAACACTGAAGCTTTCTTT.

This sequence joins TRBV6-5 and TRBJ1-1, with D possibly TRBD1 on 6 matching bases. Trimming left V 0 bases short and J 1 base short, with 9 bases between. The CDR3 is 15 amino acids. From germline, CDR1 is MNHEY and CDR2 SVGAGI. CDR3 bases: TGTGCCAGCAGTTACTCGACAGGCTCGAACACTGAAGCTTTCTTT. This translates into CASSYSTGSNTEAFF.

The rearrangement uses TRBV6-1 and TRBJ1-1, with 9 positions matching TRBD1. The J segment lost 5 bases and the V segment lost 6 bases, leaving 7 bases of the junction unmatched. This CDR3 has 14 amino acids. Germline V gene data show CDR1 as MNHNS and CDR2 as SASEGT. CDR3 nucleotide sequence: TGTGCCAGCAGGGGACAGGGAGAGTGGACTGAAGCTTTCTTT. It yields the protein CASRGQGEWTEAFF.

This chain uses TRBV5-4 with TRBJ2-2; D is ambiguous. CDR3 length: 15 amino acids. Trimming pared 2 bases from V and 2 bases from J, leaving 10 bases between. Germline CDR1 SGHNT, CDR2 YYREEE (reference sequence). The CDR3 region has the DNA TGTGCCAGCAGCTTTGGAGAGAAAAACACCGGGGAGCTGTTTTTT. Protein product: CASSFGEKNTGELFF.

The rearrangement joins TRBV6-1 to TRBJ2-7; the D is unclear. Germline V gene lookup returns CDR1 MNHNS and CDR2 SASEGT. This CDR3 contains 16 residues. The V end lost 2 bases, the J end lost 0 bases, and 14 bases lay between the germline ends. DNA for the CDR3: TGTGCCAGCAGTGAAACCAGGATTTTGAGCTCCTACGAGCAGTACTTC. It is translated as CASSETRILSSYEQYF.

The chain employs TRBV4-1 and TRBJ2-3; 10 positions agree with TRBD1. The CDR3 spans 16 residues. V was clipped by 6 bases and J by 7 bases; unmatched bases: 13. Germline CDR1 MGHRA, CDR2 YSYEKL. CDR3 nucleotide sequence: TGCGCCAGCAGTGCGGAGGGGACAGGGGTTCCGAATACGCAGTATTTT. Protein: CASSAEGTGVPNTQYF.

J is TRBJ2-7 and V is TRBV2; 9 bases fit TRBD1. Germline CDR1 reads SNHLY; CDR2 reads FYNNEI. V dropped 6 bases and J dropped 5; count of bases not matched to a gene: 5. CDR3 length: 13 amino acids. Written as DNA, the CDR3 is TGTGCCAGCAGCGCCGGGACAGGGAACGAGCAGTACTTC. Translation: CASSAGTGNEQYF.

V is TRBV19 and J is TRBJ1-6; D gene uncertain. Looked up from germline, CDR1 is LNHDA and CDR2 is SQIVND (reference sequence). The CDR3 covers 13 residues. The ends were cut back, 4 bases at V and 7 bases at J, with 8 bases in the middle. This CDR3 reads CASSSQENSPLHF. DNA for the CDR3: TGTGCCAGTAGTAGCCAGGAAAATTCACCCCTCCACTTT.

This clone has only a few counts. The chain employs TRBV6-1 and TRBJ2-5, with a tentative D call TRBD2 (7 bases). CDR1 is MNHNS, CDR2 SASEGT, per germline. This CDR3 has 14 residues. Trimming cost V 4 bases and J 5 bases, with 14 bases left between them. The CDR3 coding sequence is TGTGCCAGCAGTGGAATGGGAGGGGGTGAGACCCAGTACTTC. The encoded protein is CASSGMGGGETQYF.

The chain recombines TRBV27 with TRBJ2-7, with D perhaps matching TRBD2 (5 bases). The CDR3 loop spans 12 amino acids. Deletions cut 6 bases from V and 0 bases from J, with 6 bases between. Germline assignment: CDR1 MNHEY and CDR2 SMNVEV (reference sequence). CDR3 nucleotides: TGTGCCAGCAGAGGGAGCTCCTACGAGCAGTACTTC. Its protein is CASRGSSYEQYF.

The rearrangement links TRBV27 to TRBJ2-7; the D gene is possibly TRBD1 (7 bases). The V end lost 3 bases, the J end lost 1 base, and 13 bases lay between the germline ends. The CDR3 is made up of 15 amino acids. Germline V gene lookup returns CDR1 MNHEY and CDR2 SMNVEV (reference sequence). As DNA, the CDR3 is TGTGCCAGCAGTTTCCGGCAGGGGGGTTCCTACGAGCAGTACTTC. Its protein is CASSFRQGGSYEQYF.

DNA for the CDR3: TGTGCCAGCAGCTTAGGAGGGGGCTATACCGGGGAGCTGTTTTTT. It is translated as CASSLGGGYTGELFF. This chain connects TRBV7-7 to TRBJ2-2, with 7 bases aligning to TRBD1. The CDR3 covers 15 residues. J was trimmed by 5 bases and V by 1 base; bases with no gene match: 4. Germline V CDR1 and CDR2: SSHAT, FNYEAQ (reference sequence).

Written as DNA, the CDR3 is TGTGCCAGCAGCTTAGTTGGGAGTCAGGGGAGCCACCAGCCCCAGCATTTT. Its translation: CASSLVGSQGSHQPQHF. The V and J genes are TRBV7-2 and TRBJ1-5; tentatively, D is TRBD1 (6 bases). V gave up 1 base and J gave up 7 bases, with 20 bases separating them. There are 17 residues in the CDR3. CDR1 and CDR2 (germline): SGHTA, FQGNSA.

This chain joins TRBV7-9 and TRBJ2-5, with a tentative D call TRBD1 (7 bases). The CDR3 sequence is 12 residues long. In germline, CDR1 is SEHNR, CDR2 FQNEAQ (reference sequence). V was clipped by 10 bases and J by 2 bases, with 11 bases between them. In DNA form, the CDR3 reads TGTGCCACCGGGGGACAGCAAGAGACCCAGTACTTC. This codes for CATGGQQETQYF. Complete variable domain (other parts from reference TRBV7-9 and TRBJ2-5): DTGVSQNPRHKITKRGQNVTFRCDPISEHNRLYWYRQTLGQGPEFLTYFQNEAQLEKSRLLSDRFSAERPKGSFSTLEIQRTEQGDSAMYLCATGGQQETQYFGPGTRLLVL.

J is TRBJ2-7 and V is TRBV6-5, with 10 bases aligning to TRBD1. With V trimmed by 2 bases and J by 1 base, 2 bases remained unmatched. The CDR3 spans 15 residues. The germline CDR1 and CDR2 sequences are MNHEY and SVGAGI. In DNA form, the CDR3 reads TGTGCCAGCAGTTACGGGACAGGGGAATCCTACGAGCAGTACTTC. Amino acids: CASSYGTGESYEQYF.

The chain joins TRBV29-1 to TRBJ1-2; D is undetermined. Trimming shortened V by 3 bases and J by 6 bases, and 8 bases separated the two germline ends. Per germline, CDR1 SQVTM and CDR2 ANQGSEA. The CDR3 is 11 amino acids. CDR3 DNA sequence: TGCAGCGTTGAGGGGAGAAATGGCTACACCTTC. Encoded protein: CSVEGRNGYTF. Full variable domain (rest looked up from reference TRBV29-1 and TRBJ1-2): SAVISQKPSRDICQRGTSLTIQCQVDSQVTMMFWYRQQPGQSLTLIATANQGSEATYESGFVIDKFPISRPNLTFSTLTVSNMSPEDSSIYLCSVEGRNGYTFGSGTRLTVV.

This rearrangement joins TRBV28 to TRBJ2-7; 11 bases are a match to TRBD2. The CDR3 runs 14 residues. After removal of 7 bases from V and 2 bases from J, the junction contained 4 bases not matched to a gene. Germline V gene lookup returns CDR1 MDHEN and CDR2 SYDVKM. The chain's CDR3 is CASTGTSGTYEQYF. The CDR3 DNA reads TGTGCCAGCACCGGGACTAGCGGAACCTACGAGCAGTACTTC.

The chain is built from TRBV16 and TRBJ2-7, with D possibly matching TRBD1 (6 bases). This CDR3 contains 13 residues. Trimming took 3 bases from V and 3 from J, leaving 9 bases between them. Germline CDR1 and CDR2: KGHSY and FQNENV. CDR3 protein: CASSHGTNYEQYF. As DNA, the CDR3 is TGTGCCAGCAGCCACGGGACAAACTACGAGCAGTACTTC.

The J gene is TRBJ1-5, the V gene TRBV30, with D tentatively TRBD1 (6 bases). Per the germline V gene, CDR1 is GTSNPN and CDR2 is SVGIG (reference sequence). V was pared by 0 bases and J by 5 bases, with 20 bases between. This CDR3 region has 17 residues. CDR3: CAWSVLGAPVLDQPQHF. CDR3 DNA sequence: TGTGCCTGGAGTGTACTGGGGGCCCCCGTTCTCGATCAGCCCCAGCATTTT.

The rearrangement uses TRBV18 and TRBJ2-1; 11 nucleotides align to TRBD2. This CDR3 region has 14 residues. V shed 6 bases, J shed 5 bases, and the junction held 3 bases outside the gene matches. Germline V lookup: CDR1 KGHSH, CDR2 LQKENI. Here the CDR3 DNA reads TGTGCCAGCTCCTCGACTAGCGGGGACAATGAGCAGTTCTTC. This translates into CASSSTSGDNEQFF. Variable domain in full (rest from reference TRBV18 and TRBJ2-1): NAGVMQNPRHLVRRRGQEARLRCSPMKGHSHVYWYRQLPEEGLKFMVYLQKENIIDESGMPKERFSAEFPKEGPSILRIQQVVRGDSAAYFCASSSTSGDNEQFFGPGTRLTVL.

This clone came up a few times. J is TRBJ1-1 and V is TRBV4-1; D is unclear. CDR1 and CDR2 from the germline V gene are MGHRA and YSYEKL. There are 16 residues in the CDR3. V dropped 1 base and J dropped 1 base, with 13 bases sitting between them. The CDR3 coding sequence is TGCGCCAGCAGCCAAGGGGTCGCGGGAAAGAACACTGAAGCTTTCTTT. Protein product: CASSQGVAGKNTEAFF.

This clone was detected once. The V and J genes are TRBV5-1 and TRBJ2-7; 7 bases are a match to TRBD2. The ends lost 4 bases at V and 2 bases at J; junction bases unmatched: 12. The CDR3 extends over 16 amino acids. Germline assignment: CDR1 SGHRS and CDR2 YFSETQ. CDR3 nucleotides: TGCGCCAGCAGCACCCCGACGGGAGGCGATACCTACGAGCAGTACTTC. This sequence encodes CASSTPTGGDTYEQYF.

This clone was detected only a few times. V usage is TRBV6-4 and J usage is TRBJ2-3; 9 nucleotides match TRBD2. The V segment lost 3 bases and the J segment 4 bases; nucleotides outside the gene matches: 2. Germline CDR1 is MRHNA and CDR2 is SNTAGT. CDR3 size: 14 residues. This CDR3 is CASSERGGPDTQYF. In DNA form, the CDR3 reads TGTGCCAGCAGTGAGCGGGGGGGCCCAGATACGCAGTATTTT.